These 16 T cell receptor beta chains were sequenced from one sample in a study of blood T cell repertoires in COVID-19. Libraries were prepared by immunoSEQ multiplex PCR; TCRdb keeps only in-frame clonotypes and omits some of them. The sample gives 97,000 or so clones, more than 75% of which show up once; roughly 4.1% is in the top ten. The specimen sequenced was peripheral blood. The receptors here all came from a human donor in a cohort sampled during active COVID-19.

V and J are TRBV30 and TRBJ1-1; no clear D. Trimming stripped 0 bases from V and 10 bases from J, with 15 bases between. The CDR3 length is 13 residues. Per germline, CDR1 GTSNPN and CDR2 SVGIG (reference sequence). This chain's CDR3 is CAWSVLPLSGAFF. For the CDR3, the DNA is TGTGCCTGGAGTGTACTTCCACTATCGGGAGCTTTCTTT.

This chain joins TRBV5-1 and TRBJ1-4, with D uncertain. Trimming cost V 2 bases and J 0 bases, with 11 bases left between them. Per the germline V gene, CDR1 is SGHRS and CDR2 is YFSETQ. The CDR3 consists of 16 residues. The CDR3 DNA is TGCGCCAGCAGCTTTGGAGAGGGCCCAACTAATGAAAAACTGTTTTTT. It specifies CASSFGEGPTNEKLFF.

This sequence joins TRBV28 and TRBJ2-7, with 12 bases matching TRBD2. This CDR3 comprises 19 residues. Trimming removed 3 bases from V and 0 bases from J; junction bases left unmatched: 12. CDR1 MDHEN and CDR2 SYDVKM come from the germline V gene. The CDR3 protein is CASSFTLRLAGGSSYEQYF. CDR3 bases: TGTGCCAGCAGTTTTACGTTGCGGCTAGCGGGGGGGAGCTCCTACGAGCAGTACTTC. The entire variable domain, with the rest obtained from reference TRBV28 and TRBJ2-7, is as follows: DVKVTQSSRYLVKRTGEKVFLECVQDMDHENMFWYRQDPGLGLRLIYFSYDVKMKEKGDIPEGYSVSREKKERFSLILESASTNQTSMYLCASSFTLRLAGGSSYEQYFGPGTRLTVT.

This chain connects TRBV18 to TRBJ1-6; 9 bases align to TRBD1. The V segment lost 4 bases and the J segment 7 bases; nucleotides outside the gene matches: 2. Per the germline V gene, CDR1 is KGHSH and CDR2 is LQKENI. The CDR3 consists of 14 residues. The CDR3 spells CASSLTGGNSPLHF. The CDR3, as DNA: TGTGCCAGCTCACTAACAGGGGGCAATTCACCCCTCCACTTT. The whole variable domain, filled in from reference TRBV18 and TRBJ1-6, reads NAGVMQNPRHLVRRRGQEARLRCSPMKGHSHVYWYRQLPEEGLKFMVYLQKENIIDESGMPKERFSAEFPKEGPSILRIQQVVRGDSAAYFCASSLTGGNSPLHFGNGTRLTVT.

V gene TRBV9 combines with J gene TRBJ2-2; D is unclear. In germline, CDR1 is SGDLS, CDR2 YYNGEE. V was trimmed by 0 bases and J by 4 bases, leaving 7 bases between them. This CDR3 contains 14 residues. As DNA, the CDR3 is TGTGCCAGCAGCGTAGGGCCTCTCACCGGGGAGCTGTTTTTT. Protein: CASSVGPLTGELFF.

V and J are TRBV18 and TRBJ1-1; D unresolved. Germline V CDR1 and CDR2: KGHSH, LQKENI. V shed 3 bases and J shed 4 bases, with 18 bases lying between them. The CDR3 consists of 16 residues. The CDR3 is CASSPTAAGRGTEAFF. CDR3 bases: TGTGCCAGCTCACCCACTGCAGCGGGGAGAGGCACTGAAGCTTTCTTT.

The chain carries TRBV27 and TRBJ1-5; D possibly corresponds to TRBD1 (6 bases). The V gene lost 6 bases and the J gene lost 2 bases, with 14 bases spanning the gap. Per germline, CDR1 MNHEY and CDR2 SMNVEV (reference sequence). This CDR3 contains 15 residues. The CDR3 is CASRAGVIGNQPQHF. The CDR3 DNA follows: TGTGCCAGCAGGGCAGGGGTAATCGGCAATCAGCCCCAGCATTTT.

This chain uses TRBV4-2 with TRBJ1-6, with a possible D match to TRBD1 (5 bases). The CDR3 totals 15 residues. Trimming stripped 0 bases from V and 7 bases from J, with 10 bases between. Germline CDR1 reads LGHNA; CDR2 reads YNFKEQ. The CDR3 coding sequence is TGTGCCAGCAGCCAAGAGTCGGGGGACAATTCACCCCTCCACTTT. This codes for CASSQESGDNSPLHF.

This clone was seen a single time. The chain uses TRBV28 and TRBJ1-6; 10 nucleotides agree with TRBD1. CDR3 length equals 14 residues. Germline assignment: CDR1 MDHEN and CDR2 SYDVKM. V shed 10 bases and J 5 bases; nucleotides not matched to a gene: 5. The CDR3: CATDRGPNNSPLHF. The CDR3, as DNA: TGTGCCACCGACAGGGGGCCTAATAATTCACCCCTCCACTTT.

The genes are TRBV18 and TRBJ2-3; the D gene is possibly TRBD2 (5 bases). The V end was cut by 1 base, the J end by 5 bases, with 22 bases between. Germline V gives CDR1 KGHSH, CDR2 LQKENI. CDR3 length equals 18 residues. In DNA form, the CDR3 reads TGTGCCAGCTCACCACTGAGAATGCAGGACCCTCGGGGAGATACGCAGTATTTT. Translation: CASSPLRMQDPRGDTQYF.

This chain connects TRBV19 to TRBJ1-5; 7 bases agree with TRBD1. Germline CDR1 LNHDA, CDR2 SQIVND (reference sequence). Trimming removed 6 bases from V and 2 bases from J; junction bases left unmatched: 4. The CDR3 totals 14 residues. This CDR3 reads CASSRGQGNQPQHF. CDR3 coding DNA: TGTGCCAGTAGCCGAGGACAGGGCAATCAGCCCCAGCATTTT.

The chain joins TRBV11-3 to TRBJ1-2; D gene ambiguous. Germline V gene data show CDR1 as SGHNT and CDR2 as YENEEA. The V end lost 5 bases, the J end lost 4 bases, and 14 bases lay between the germline ends. This CDR3 region has 14 residues. CDR3 residues: CASSITQNSYGYTF. The CDR3 DNA follows: TGTGCCAGCAGCATAACACAGAACAGCTATGGCTACACCTTC.

V is TRBV5-3 and J is TRBJ2-7; D unclear. Being an ORF, TRBV5-3 has a function that is uncertain. The V and J ends lost 5 bases and 0 bases respectively, with 15 bases between them. This CDR3 spans 15 amino acids. The CDR3 DNA follows: TGTGCCAGAAGGTTAGAGGCGACCAGCTCCTACGAGCAGTACTTC. This gives the protein CARRLEATSSYEQYF.

The chain employs TRBV6-5 and TRBJ1-3; 7 nucleotides agree with TRBD1. The CDR3 spans 15 residues. The germline gives CDR1 MNHEY, CDR2 SVGAGI. The J segment lost 0 bases and the V segment lost 6 bases, leaving 5 bases of the junction unmatched. CDR3 region: CASRQTGSSGNTIYF. The DNA of the CDR3 is TGTGCCAGCAGGCAGACAGGGAGCTCTGGAAACACCATATATTTT.

The chain joins TRBV28 to TRBJ1-5; D is uncertain. V was cut by 8 bases and J by 6 bases, with 11 bases left in between. The CDR3 extends over 12 amino acids. Germline V CDR1 and CDR2: MDHEN, SYDVKM. CDR3 residues: CASLTNSQPQHF. The CDR3 DNA follows: TGTGCCAGCCTGACTAACTCTCAGCCCCAGCATTTT.

The chain recombines TRBV11-2 with TRBJ2-3; D may be TRBD1 (5 bases). Between the trimmed V and J ends, which lost 5 bases and 1 base, there was a span of 22 bases. This CDR3 has 18 residues. Germline V lookup: CDR1 SGHAT, CDR2 FQNNGV. CDR3 DNA sequence: TGTGCCAGCAGCAAAGCAGGGTCCGGGCCAGTCCGCACAGATACGCAGTATTTT. Translated: CASSKAGSGPVRTDTQYF.